These 28 T cell receptor beta chains were sequenced from one sample in a study of blood T cell repertoires in COVID-19. Produced via immunoSEQ multiplex PCR; TCRdb's table is partial and in-frame only. Of tens of thousands of clones listed, 75% to 90% are singletons. The sequencing sample was made of peripheral blood. Source of these receptors: a man between 60 and 75 years old with active COVID-19.

The V and J genes are TRBV9 and TRBJ1-6, with D unclear. The germline gives CDR1 SGDLS, CDR2 YYNGEE. V lost 2 bases to trimming and J lost 12 bases, with 12 bases between them. The CDR3 is 13 amino acids. The DNA for the CDR3 is TGTGCCAGCAGCGTCAGTCCTCCAGAACCCCTCCACTTT. This translates into CASSVSPPEPLHF.

CDR3 in DNA: TGTGCCACCAGCAGACGTGTTCAGGACAGGGGCGATACGCAGTATTTT. This gives the protein CATSRRVQDRGDTQYF. This rearrangement joins TRBV15 to TRBJ2-3; the match to TRBD1 covers 9 bases. The V gene's germline CDR1 is LNHNV and CDR2 YYDKDF (reference sequence). The CDR3 consists of 16 residues. Losses at the gene ends were 2 bases for V and 6 bases for J; bases not matched to a gene: 9.

The V and J genes are TRBV12-5 and TRBJ2-5; 7 bases are shared with TRBD2. Germline trimming cut 5 bases from V and 10 bases from J; bases unmatched to any gene: 10. The germline CDR1 and CDR2 sequences are LGHNT and FRNRAP. This CDR3 has 13 amino acids. The CDR3 here is CASGIQGRGDQYF. CDR3 sequence (DNA): TGTGCTAGTGGTATCCAGGGCCGGGGGGACCAGTACTTC.

The chain carries TRBV5-1 and TRBJ2-1; D uncertain. V was clipped by 0 bases and J by 8 bases, with 12 bases between them. The CDR3 covers 14 residues. The germline gives CDR1 SGHRS, CDR2 YFSETQ. The CDR3 nucleotides read TGCGCCAGCAGCTTGGAAGCTAGTTTGGATGAGCAGTTCTTC. It specifies CASSLEASLDEQFF.

The table lists this clone with a few counts. This chain joins TRBV7-2 and TRBJ1-2; no definite D call. The CDR3 covers 13 residues. Germline V lookup: CDR1 SGHTA, CDR2 FQGNSA. The V end was cut by 3 bases, the J end by 1 base, with 6 bases between. The chain's CDR3 is CASSFDINYGYTF. CDR3 DNA sequence: TGTGCCAGCAGCTTCGACATTAACTATGGCTACACCTTC.

In its sample, this clone was seen once. This chain connects TRBV5-6 to TRBJ2-7, with 8 bases matching TRBD1. V gave up 4 bases and J gave up 6 bases; unmatched junction bases: 9. There are 14 residues in the CDR3. Germline assignment: CDR1 SGHDT and CDR2 YYEEEE. CDR3 in DNA: TGTGCCAGCAGCCCTGGACAGGGTTACCCCGAGCAGTACTTC. Its protein product is CASSPGQGYPEQYF.

In DNA form, the CDR3 reads TGTGCTAGTGGTTTAGGACTAGCGGGGGACAATGAGCAGTTCTTC. Residues: CASGLGLAGDNEQFF. The chain has TRBV12-5 and TRBJ2-1, with TRBD2 matching 13 bases. Germline V lookup: CDR1 LGHNT, CDR2 FRNRAP. V was clipped by 3 bases and J by 5 bases; unmatched bases: 1. The CDR3 extends over 15 amino acids.

As concerns this clone: At one end the junction does not follow the germline gene, possibly because of a read error. The chain couples TRBV6-1 to TRBJ1-5; D may be TRBD1 (6 bases). Germline lookup yields CDR1 MNHNS and CDR2 SASEGT. The CDR3 has 14 residues. In DNA form, the CDR3 reads TGTGCCAGCAGGGAAGGGACAAGCAATCAGCCCCAGCATTTT. Its translation: CASREGTSNQPQHF.

This chain joins TRBV3-1 (or the pseudogene TRBV3-2) and TRBJ1-5; D is ambiguous. The germline V gene has CDR1 LGHDT and CDR2 YNNKEL (reference sequence). This CDR3 contains 16 residues. With 0 bases removed from V and 3 bases from J, the gap between germline ends came to 12 bases. CDR3 nucleotides: TGTGCCAGCAGCCAAGATCCTGTGACATACAATCAGCCCCAGCATTTT. Amino acids: CASSQDPVTYNQPQHF.

The chain couples TRBV6-1 to TRBJ1-3, with 7 bases that match TRBD1. V trimming: 4 bases; J trimming: 3 bases; junction bases outside the gene matches: 21. Germline CDR1 MNHNS, CDR2 SASEGT. The CDR3 covers 20 residues. The DNA of the CDR3 is TGTGCCAGCAGTGGACCACAGGGGACATCGTTGGTTAGGTATGGAAACACCATATATTTT. It codes for CASSGPQGTSLVRYGNTIYF.

The chain combines TRBV6-6 with TRBJ1-1; D gene ambiguous. CDR3 length: 13 residues. Trimming stripped 5 bases from V and 5 bases from J, with 12 bases between. Germline CDR1 and CDR2: MNHNY and SVGAGI (reference sequence). CDR3 in amino acids: CASSRLGVTEAFF. Written as DNA, the CDR3 is TGTGCCAGCAGTCGTCTCGGAGTGACTGAAGCTTTCTTT.

V usage is TRBV27 and J usage is TRBJ2-7, with 7 bases identical to TRBD2. With 11 bases clipped from V and 5 bases from J, the junction kept 12 bases outside the gene matches. This CDR3 spans 13 amino acids. Germline CDR1 reads MNHEY; CDR2 reads SMNVEV (reference sequence). The CDR3 nucleotides are TGTGCCCTCGCGGGAGATAACGCCCACGAGCAGTACTTC. This codes for CALAGDNAHEQYF.

The gene calls are TRBV6-5 and TRBJ2-7, with D possibly TRBD1 on 5 matching bases. The ends were cut back, 4 bases at V and 4 bases at J, with 11 bases in the middle. The CDR3 has 13 residues. Germline assignment: CDR1 MNHEY and CDR2 SVGAGI. CDR3 coding DNA: TGTGCCAGCAGTTCCGTAAGGGGTTACGAGCAGTACTTC. It yields the protein CASSSVRGYEQYF.

DNA for the CDR3: TGTGCCAGCAGCTTAGGCGGGAGGATATACAATGAGCAGTTCTTC. Translated, it gives CASSLGGRIYNEQFF. The rearrangement joins TRBV7-3 to TRBJ2-1, with 8 bases fitting TRBD2. The CDR3 is 15 amino acids. The V gene end was trimmed by 2 bases and the J gene end by 4 bases; junction bases not matched to a gene: 4. CDR1 and CDR2 (germline): SGHTA, FQGTGA.

This chain connects TRBV25-1 to TRBJ1-1; 11 bases are shared with TRBD1. With V trimmed by 7 bases and J by 7 bases, 5 bases remained unmatched. The germline V gene has CDR1 MGHDK and CDR2 SYGVNS. The CDR3 contains 13 residues. CDR3 in amino acids: CASTGQGAFEAFF. The DNA of the CDR3 is TGTGCCAGCACCGGACAGGGGGCCTTTGAAGCTTTCTTT. Complete variable domain (other parts from reference TRBV25-1 and TRBJ1-1): EADIYQTPRYLVIGTGKKITLECSQTMGHDKMYWYQQDPGMELHLIHYSYGVNSTEKGDLSSESTVSRIRTEHFPLTLESARPSHTSQYLCASTGQGAFEAFFGQGTRLTVV.

This chain joins TRBV2 and TRBJ2-1; D possibly corresponds to TRBD2 (6 bases). The V gene's germline CDR1 is SNHLY and CDR2 FYNNEI. V lost 4 bases, J lost 6 bases, and 13 bases lay in between. The CDR3 has 14 residues. The CDR3 region has the DNA TGTGCCAGCAGTGGGAGACTAGGCTTCAATGAGCAGTTCTTC. This translates into CASSGRLGFNEQFF.

V is TRBV28 and J is TRBJ1-1; D call uncertain. Germline loops: CDR1 MDHEN, CDR2 SYDVKM. CDR3 length: 15 amino acids. V was cut by 8 bases and J by 1 base, with 17 bases left in between. The CDR3: CASPRPGLGNTEAFF. The CDR3 nucleotides are TGTGCCAGCCCTCGTCCAGGCCTGGGGAACACTGAAGCTTTCTTT.

The J gene is TRBJ2-6, the V gene TRBV11-3; the match to TRBD1 covers 8 bases. This CDR3 has 17 amino acids. V lost 1 base, J lost 2 bases, and 4 bases stayed unmatched. Germline values: CDR1 SGHNT, CDR2 YENEEA. CDR3 DNA: TGTGCCAGCAGCTTAGGGCAGGGGGCGACTGGGGCCAACGTCCTGACTTTC. Amino acid sequence: CASSLGQGATGANVLTF.

The V call is TRBV2, the J call TRBJ2-1; TRBD2 matches at 7 bases. The CDR3 loop spans 13 amino acids. Germline V CDR1 and CDR2: SNHLY, FYNNEI. V lost 8 bases to trimming and J lost 5 bases; unmatched junction nucleotides: 6. CDR3 DNA: TGTGCCAGCGGACTAGGAATCGACAATGAGCAGTTCTTC. It encodes CASGLGIDNEQFF. Combining the CDR3 with reference TRBV2 and TRBJ2-1 gives the whole variable domain EPEVTQTPSHQVTQMGQEVILRCVPISNHLYFYWYRQILGQKVEFLVSFYNNEISEKSEIFDDQFSVERPDGSNFTLKIRSTKLEDSAMYFCASGLGIDNEQFFGPGTRLTVL.

The chain couples TRBV28 to TRBJ1-5, with TRBD1 identical over 8 bases. CDR3 length: 17 residues. The V gene end was trimmed by 6 bases and the J gene end by 4 bases; junction bases not matched to a gene: 14. The germline V gene encodes CDR1 MDHEN and CDR2 SYDVKM. CDR3 region: CASRPSLTRGRNQPQHF. The CDR3 region has the DNA TGTGCCAGCAGACCTTCCTTGACCAGGGGGCGTAATCAGCCCCAGCATTTT.

As regards this clone: Distinct nucleotide sequences in the sample also encode this CDR3. This sequence joins TRBV19 and TRBJ2-5, with a tentative D call TRBD2 (6 bases). This CDR3 region has 14 residues. The germline CDR1 and CDR2 sequences are LNHDA and SQIVND (reference sequence). V was pared by 6 bases and J by 5 bases, with 16 bases between. CDR3 bases: TGTGCCAGTAGATCCCTCTCCGCGGGGGAGACCCAGTACTTC. Translated, it gives CASRSLSAGETQYF.

The V call is TRBV28, the J call TRBJ1-5, with 10 bases lining up with TRBD1. The CDR3 spans 21 residues. Germline CDR1 and CDR2: MDHEN and SYDVKM. Trimming took 4 bases from V and 1 from J; bases not matched to a gene: 19. CDR3 nucleotides: TGTGCCAGCAGTTCATACCCCCACTTCCGGGACAGGGGATGGAGCAATCAGCCCCAGCATTTT. Protein product: CASSSYPHFRDRGWSNQPQHF.

This clone was picked up one time. V and J are TRBV7-3 and TRBJ2-7; 7 bases fit TRBD1. The CDR3 has 16 amino acids. CDR1 SGHTA and CDR2 FQGTGA come from the germline V gene. Trimming cost V 5 bases and J 3 bases; bases outside gene matches: 13. CDR3 protein: CASSPLVRTGDYEQYF. As DNA, the CDR3 is TGTGCCAGCAGCCCCCTAGTACGTACAGGGGACTACGAGCAGTACTTC.

V gene TRBV7-9 combines with J gene TRBJ2-5; weak D call: TRBD2 (5 bases). V was trimmed by 1 base and J by 12 bases, leaving 12 bases between them. Germline V gene sequence: CDR1 SEHNR, CDR2 FQNEAQ (reference sequence). The CDR3 runs to 12 residues. The CDR3: CASSLVRESKYF. Here the CDR3 DNA reads TGTGCCAGCAGCTTAGTCCGGGAATCAAAGTACTTC.

The chain carries TRBV7-2 and TRBJ2-7; 12 bases are a match to TRBD2. The germline CDR1 and CDR2 sequences are SGHTA and FQGNSA. The CDR3 runs 15 residues. V lost 5 bases to trimming and J lost 1 base; unmatched junction nucleotides: 3. CDR3 bases: TGTGCCAGCAGCGTTGGACTAGCGGGGTCCTACGAGCAGTACTTC. Amino acids: CASSVGLAGSYEQYF.

This chain uses TRBV4-1 with TRBJ1-1, with D perhaps TRBD1 (5 bases). Trimming pared 1 base from V and 11 bases from J, leaving 11 bases between. Per the germline V gene, CDR1 is MGHRA and CDR2 is YSYEKL. The CDR3 is 12 residues long. Here the CDR3 DNA reads TGCGCCAGCAGCCAAGGGGAGGGGCGGGCTTTCTTT. The encoded protein is CASSQGEGRAFF.

The chain links TRBV5-1 to TRBJ2-2; the D is unclear. Trimming cost V 0 bases and J 7 bases, with 10 bases left between them. Germline values: CDR1 SGHRS, CDR2 YFSETQ. The CDR3 has 14 amino acids. The CDR3 spells CASSLDGSGGELFF. CDR3 coding DNA: TGCGCCAGCAGCTTGGACGGATCGGGCGGGGAGCTGTTTTTT.

V usage is TRBV19 and J usage is TRBJ1-5, with no clear D. Per germline, CDR1 LNHDA and CDR2 SQIVND (reference sequence). The CDR3 length is 14 residues. V gave up 7 bases and J gave up 4 bases, with 14 bases separating them. CDR3 protein: CASKNTGLNQPQHF. CDR3 DNA: TGTGCCAGTAAAAATACCGGTCTGAATCAGCCCCAGCATTTT.